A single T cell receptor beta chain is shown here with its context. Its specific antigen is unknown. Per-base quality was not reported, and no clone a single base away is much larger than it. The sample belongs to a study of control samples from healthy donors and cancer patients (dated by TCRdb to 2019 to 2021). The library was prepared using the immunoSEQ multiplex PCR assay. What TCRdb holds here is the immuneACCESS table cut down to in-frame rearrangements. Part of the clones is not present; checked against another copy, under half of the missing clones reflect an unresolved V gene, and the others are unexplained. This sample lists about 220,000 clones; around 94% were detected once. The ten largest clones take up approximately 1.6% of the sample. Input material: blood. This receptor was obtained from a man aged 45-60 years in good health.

The base sequence is TGTGCCAGCGGGGGGCAGGACAATAAAAACTATGGCTACACCTTC. The encoded protein is CASGGQDNKNYGYTF. The chain links TRBV28 with TRBJ1-2; TRBD1 could be the D gene, as 6 bases match. The CDR3 covers 15 residues, taking in both the cysteine and the phenylalanine. Only the CDR3 region is kept as DNA, spanning 45 bases read in frame from base 1. The germline V gene gives CDR1 as MDHEN and CDR2 as SYDVKM. The germline ends are 18 bases apart after V is trimmed by 8 bases and J by 2 bases.